This T cell receptor (beta chain) was profiled in a study of cytomegalovirus exposure and HLA in healthy donors. Study-level results: Per published reports, the classifier diagnosed cytomegalovirus status with high specificity and sensitivity. In a later analysis, HLA-associated beta chains showed higher expansion and lower generation probabilities than comparable chains.

Germline V lookup: CDR1 ENHRY, CDR2 SYGVKD. Trimming stripped 8 bases from V and 0 bases from J, with 12 bases between. The CDR3 covers 14 residues. For this clone: Antigen specificity is unknown.

This PCR relied on a set of 60 Vbeta primers and 13 Jbeta primers. Using immunoSEQ multiplex PCR, the repertoire was profiled, and TCRdb retains in-frame clones only, with some absent. The profile shows 200,000 to 250,000 clones, more than 60% of them singletons. V usage is TRBV10-3 and J usage is TRBJ2-3; D possibly corresponds to TRBD2 (5 bases). Sequences were obtained from PBMCs. The TCR sequence derives from a woman aged 60-70 years in good health and CMV-seropositive. CDR3 in amino acids: CAIGSAASTDTQYF. Written as DNA, the CDR3 is TGTGCCATCGGTAGCGCCGCTAGCACAGATACGCAGTATTTT.